This T cell receptor beta chain was recovered during a study of cytomegalovirus exposure and HLA in healthy donors. Study-wide points: Versus the approximately 700-donor mean, an Asian-associated ancestry cluster reportedly showed fewer N-insertions in a later analysis.

At collection, donors were nominally healthy, but unrecorded immune exposures were probable. The PCR ran on 60 Vbeta and 13 Jbeta primers. TCRdb keeps only in-frame clones here, not all; method: immunoSEQ multiplex PCR. Seen here are about 120,000 clones, roughly 9% observed once, and the top ten hold 6%. Regarding this clone: Its specificity is not known.

V was pared by 5 bases and J by 0 bases, with 11 bases between. CDR1 is SGHNT and CDR2 is YYREEE in the germline V gene (reference sequence). This CDR3 is 15 amino acids long. The chain has TRBV5-4 and TRBJ2-2; no clear D. The sequenced material came from PBMCs. The sequence came from a woman aged 40 to 50 in good health and CMV-seropositive. The CDR3 DNA reads as TGTGCCAGCAGTGTATCCCTCGCGAACACCGGGGAGCTGTTTTTT. The encoded protein is CASSVSLANTGELFF.